One and the same sample provided the 27 T cell receptor beta chains below, sequenced in a study of shared clonotypes between healthy human individuals. Some clones are missing from TCRdb's copy, which holds only in-frame ones; the method was immunoSEQ multiplex PCR. The sample carries over 750,000 clones, approximately 97% recorded once. Naive CD8 isolation took CD45RO-negative cells positively selected for CCR7 and excluded terminally differentiated effector memory CD45RA+ cells. The sequencing sample was made of naive CD8+ T cells sorted from blood. These TCRs come from a man aged 25-40 years in good health.

V usage is TRBV7-9 and J usage is TRBJ2-7, with TRBD1 matching over 9 bases. The V segment lost 5 bases and the J segment 4 bases; nucleotides outside the gene matches: 3. CDR3 length equals 13 residues. Germline CDR1 is SEHNR and CDR2 is FQNEAQ (reference sequence). The CDR3 is CASSGQGMYEQYF. The CDR3 nucleotides are TGTGCCAGCAGCGGACAGGGGATGTACGAGCAGTACTTC.

The chain joins TRBV6-5 to TRBJ2-2; no clear D gene. This CDR3 contains 15 residues. Germline V gives CDR1 MNHEY, CDR2 SVGAGI. V dropped 0 bases and J dropped 5 bases, with 10 bases sitting between them. CDR3 region: CASSYSSLGTGELFF. For the CDR3, the DNA is TGTGCCAGCAGTTACTCCAGTTTGGGGACCGGGGAGCTGTTTTTT.

CDR3 in DNA: TGTGCCAGCACCGAAGGACGCTCCTACGAGCAGTACTTC. It encodes CASTEGRSYEQYF. V is TRBV6-1 and J is TRBJ2-7; D unclear. CDR1 MNHNS and CDR2 SASEGT come from the germline V gene. The V end lost 7 bases, the J end lost 0 bases, and 10 bases lay between the germline ends. There are 13 residues in the CDR3.

The chain uses TRBV29-1 and TRBJ2-3; D unresolved. The CDR3 is 14 residues long. Trimming took off 0 bases at V and 2 bases at J, with 9 bases between the two ends. Germline assignment: CDR1 SQVTM and CDR2 ANQGSEA. The CDR3, as DNA: TGCAGCGTTGAAGATTTCAGTGACACAGATACGCAGTATTTT. This translates into CSVEDFSDTDTQYF.

CDR3 residues: CSVSLENTGELFF. CDR3 bases: TGCAGCGTAAGCCTCGAGAACACCGGGGAGCTGTTTTTT. This chain links TRBV29-1 with TRBJ2-2, with D unclear. The CDR3 spans 13 residues. V was clipped by 6 bases and J by 1 base, with 9 bases between them. CDR1 is SQVTM and CDR2 is ANQGSEA in the germline V gene.

J is TRBJ2-1 and V is TRBV7-9, with a tentative D call TRBD1 (5 bases). Trimming removed 5 bases at V and 0 bases at J, with 11 bases between. This CDR3 contains 15 residues. CDR1 and CDR2 from the germline V gene are SEHNR and FQNEAQ (reference sequence). For the CDR3, the DNA is TGTGCCAGCAGCCCACAGGACCGCTCCTACAATGAGCAGTTCTTC. Protein: CASSPQDRSYNEQFF.

The V gene is TRBV7-2, the J gene TRBJ1-1; D may be TRBD1 (6 bases). The germline V and J ends were trimmed by 8 bases and 0 bases, with 19 bases remaining between them. This CDR3 region has 16 residues. Germline CDR1 SGHTA, CDR2 FQGNSA. DNA of the CDR3: TGTGCCAGCCAACCTTCGGGGGCAACCTTGAACACTGAAGCTTTCTTT. This codes for CASQPSGATLNTEAFF.

This clone has only a few counts. This chain connects TRBV5-1 to TRBJ1-2, with D hard to call. The CDR3 totals 13 residues. From germline, CDR1 is SGHRS and CDR2 YFSETQ. V lost 2 bases to trimming and J lost 6 bases, with 11 bases between them. Written as DNA, the CDR3 is TGCGCCAGCAGCTTTACAGAAACCCATGGCTACACCTTC. Its protein product is CASSFTETHGYTF.

Details on this clone: The same CDR3 can be traced to other DNA sequences in this sample. The V and J genes are TRBV7-9 and TRBJ1-3, with D uncertain. Trimming left V 1 base short and J 0 bases short, with 4 bases between. The germline CDR1 and CDR2 sequences are SEHNR and FQNEAQ (reference sequence). The CDR3 runs 14 residues. For the CDR3, the DNA is TGTGCCAGCAGCTTAGTCGGCTCTGGAAACACCATATATTTT. Its translation is CASSLVGSGNTIYF.

CDR3 DNA sequence: TGTGCCAGCAGCCGCCCTGGGGACAGGGGTGTCAGGAACACTGAAGCTTTCTTT. Its protein is CASSRPGDRGVRNTEAFF. The chain joins TRBV7-9 to TRBJ1-1; 10 bases agree with TRBD1. The trim removed 5 bases at V and 1 base at J, leaving 13 bases unmatched. This CDR3 has 18 residues. The germline V gene encodes CDR1 SEHNR and CDR2 FQNEAQ (reference sequence).

This clone showed up just once. The chain uses TRBV7-6 and TRBJ1-1; TRBD1 matches at 8 bases. The CDR3 is 13 residues long. V was pared by 1 base and J by 6 bases, with 1 base of the junction left unmatched. Germline values: CDR1 SGHVS, CDR2 FNYEAQ. The CDR3: CASSLGTGSEAFF. DNA for the CDR3: TGTGCCAGCAGCTTAGGGACAGGGTCTGAAGCTTTCTTT. The complete variable domain, with remaining parts taken from reference TRBV7-6 and TRBJ1-1, reads GAGVSQSPRYKVTKRGQDVALRCDPISGHVSLYWYRQALGQGPEFLTYFNYEAQQDKSGLPNDRFSAERPEGSISTLTIQRTEQRDSAMYRCASSLGTGSEAFFGQGTRLTVV.

A note on this clone: This sample also contains other DNA sequences that code for the same CDR3. The gene calls are TRBV27 and TRBJ2-1; D perhaps matches TRBD1 (6 bases). The CDR3 runs 12 residues. The V end was cut by 3 bases, the J end by 9 bases, with 9 bases between. Germline V gives CDR1 MNHEY, CDR2 SMNVEV (reference sequence). The CDR3 DNA is TGTGCCAGCAGTTTCTGGGGGCGTGAGCAGTTCTTC. It codes for CASSFWGREQFF.

The rearrangement links TRBV9 to TRBJ2-1, with D maybe TRBD2 (5 bases). The germline V and J ends were trimmed by 3 bases and 0 bases, with 13 bases remaining between them. CDR1 SGDLS and CDR2 YYNGEE come from the germline V gene. CDR3 length: 16 amino acids. The CDR3 coding sequence is TGTGCCAGCAGCGCCCCCAACGGGATCTCCTACAATGAGCAGTTCTTC. Residues: CASSAPNGISYNEQFF.

This chain links TRBV28 with TRBJ1-1, with D possibly being TRBD1 (5 bases). This CDR3 is built from 14 residues. The V end was cut by 10 bases, the J end by 8 bases, with 23 bases between. Germline V CDR1 and CDR2: MDHEN, SYDVKM. The DNA of the CDR3 is TGTGCCACCAAGGGCTACAGAGGGACGGCGGAAGCTTTCTTT. As protein: CATKGYRGTAEAFF.

This chain connects TRBV10-3 to TRBJ2-7, with 12 nucleotides matching TRBD2. CDR3 length: 20 residues. The V gene end was trimmed by 3 bases and the J gene end by 2 bases; junction bases not matched to a gene: 17. In germline, CDR1 is ENHRY, CDR2 SYGVKD. The CDR3 DNA reads TGTGCCATCAGTGACCCGACTACTAGCGGGAGGACCCTCCGTACCTACGAGCAGTACTTC. Translated, it gives CAISDPTTSGRTLRTYEQYF.

The chain recombines TRBV5-8 with TRBJ2-1; the D gene could be TRBD1 or TRBD2 (5 bases each). Germline lookup yields CDR1 SGHTS and CDR2 YDEGEE. V lost 5 bases to trimming and J lost 7 bases, with 13 bases between them. This CDR3 has 13 residues. Here the CDR3 reads CASSQGAQNEQFF. DNA of the CDR3: TGTGCCAGCAGTCAGGGAGCCCAGAATGAGCAGTTCTTC.

The chain carries TRBV7-9 and TRBJ1-2; unclear D gene. The V gene's germline CDR1 is SEHNR and CDR2 FQNEAQ (reference sequence). This CDR3 has 14 amino acids. The germline V and J ends were trimmed by 5 bases and 4 bases, with 14 bases remaining between them. This CDR3 is CASSPPTTAYGYTF. The CDR3 bases are TGTGCCAGCAGCCCCCCCACGACGGCCTATGGCTACACCTTC.

The rearrangement joins TRBV7-9 to TRBJ2-7; D assignment may be TRBD1 or TRBD2 (5 bases each). The CDR3 consists of 15 residues. The germline V and J ends were trimmed by 5 bases and 0 bases, with 14 bases remaining between them. The germline CDR1 and CDR2 sequences are SEHNR and FQNEAQ (reference sequence). The chain's CDR3 is CASSTTGANSYEQYF. The CDR3 DNA follows: TGTGCCAGCAGCACGACCGGGGCTAACTCCTACGAGCAGTACTTC.

This chain connects TRBV6-5 to TRBJ1-1, with 7 bases identical to TRBD1. Looked up from germline, CDR1 is MNHEY and CDR2 is SVGAGI. V was pared by 7 bases and J by 6 bases, with 8 bases of the junction left unmatched. The CDR3 is made up of 13 amino acids. CDR3 in amino acids: CASTTTGAPEAFF. The CDR3 DNA sequence: TGTGCCAGCACTACTACAGGGGCACCTGAAGCTTTCTTT.

V is TRBV10-3 and J is TRBJ1-1, with a tentative D call TRBD1 (6 bases). The CDR3 is 16 amino acids. Germline V gives CDR1 ENHRY, CDR2 SYGVKD. Trimming cost V 2 bases and J 6 bases, with 19 bases left between them. The CDR3 nucleotides are TGTGCCATCAGTGAGACAGGGTCGGATCAATACTCTGAAGCTTTCTTT. This sequence encodes CAISETGSDQYSEAFF.

J is TRBJ2-1 and V is TRBV19, with 9 bases fitting TRBD2. Germline values: CDR1 LNHDA, CDR2 SQIVND (reference sequence). This CDR3 comprises 15 residues. V was pared by 8 bases and J by 3 bases, with 8 bases of the junction left unmatched. CDR3 DNA: TGTGCCAGTCGTCCGGGACTAGCAATCTACAATGAGCAGTTCTTC. It specifies CASRPGLAIYNEQFF.

The chain combines TRBV6-5 with TRBJ2-1; D is undetermined. The CDR3 totals 16 residues. The germline CDR1 and CDR2 sequences are MNHEY and SVGAGI. V lost 2 bases to trimming and J lost 7 bases, with 18 bases between them. CDR3 sequence (DNA): TGTGCCAGCAGTTACAACCCCTCCCCCTTCGATAATGAGCAGTTCTTC. Its translation is CASSYNPSPFDNEQFF.

The V call is TRBV11-2, the J call TRBJ2-1, with D possibly being TRBD1 (5 bases). V shed 1 base and J shed 4 bases, with 11 bases lying between them. Germline loops: CDR1 SGHAT, CDR2 FQNNGV. This CDR3 is 15 amino acids long. The CDR3 here is CASSLGTTDYNEQFF. CDR3 coding DNA: TGTGCCAGCAGCTTAGGGACGACAGATTACAATGAGCAGTTCTTC.

The V and J genes are TRBV28 and TRBJ1-2; no firm D call. CDR3 length equals 12 residues. The V gene's germline CDR1 is MDHEN and CDR2 SYDVKM. V gave up 3 bases and J gave up 0 bases, with 2 bases separating them. The CDR3 DNA is TGTGCCAGCAGTTTTCCTAACTATGGCTACACCTTC. This translates into CASSFPNYGYTF.

CDR3 coding DNA: TGTGCCAGCAGCTTATCTACGACAGTGCACAGTCCGCGGGGGTCTGGAAACACCATATATTTT. Translated, it gives CASSLSTTVHSPRGSGNTIYF. This sequence joins TRBV7-6 and TRBJ1-3, with a possible D match to TRBD1 (5 bases). V lost 2 bases and J lost 1, with 27 bases in between. Germline V gene lookup returns CDR1 SGHVS and CDR2 FNYEAQ. The CDR3 consists of 21 residues.

This chain connects TRBV7-9 to TRBJ1-5, with D hard to call. Per the germline V gene, CDR1 is SEHNR and CDR2 is FQNEAQ (reference sequence). Between the trimmed V and J ends, which lost 5 bases and 4 bases, there was a span of 15 bases. The CDR3 has 15 amino acids. CDR3 bases: TGTGCCAGCAGCGCAGGAGGGAGCTTGAATCAGCCCCAGCATTTT. Translation gives CASSAGGSLNQPQHF.

The chain couples TRBV28 to TRBJ2-1; D is unresolved. Germline V gene lookup returns CDR1 MDHEN and CDR2 SYDVKM. V shed 1 base and J shed 6 bases, with 16 bases lying between them. CDR3 length equals 16 residues. CDR3 in amino acids: CASSLSIERVGNEQFF. The CDR3 region has the DNA TGTGCCAGCAGTTTATCGATTGAAAGGGTGGGCAATGAGCAGTTCTTC.